Described below is a single T cell receptor (beta chain) sequence and its context. Its antigen is as yet unknown. The sample comes from a study of graft-versus-host responses after intestinal transplantation. Sequencing used immunoSEQ multiplex PCR; TCRdb keeps in-frame clones, though not all of them. Among 50,000 to 80,000 clones, roughly nine tenths were seen once, and the ten largest hold about 1.5%. CDR1 is MNHEY, CDR2 SVGAGI, per germline. J gave up 10 bases and V 5 bases, and 5 bases lay outside the gene matches. The CDR3 contains 12 residues. The TCR was taken from a human donor who was the organ donor for an intestinal transplant. The material was unstimulated CD8+ T cells sorted from spleen or lymph node cells, obtained before transplant. The chain couples TRBV6-5 to TRBJ2-1, with TRBD1 identical over 7 bases. Here the CDR3 reads CASSATGLEQFF. In DNA form, the CDR3 reads TGTGCCAGCAGTGCGACAGGGTTAGAGCAGTTCTTC.